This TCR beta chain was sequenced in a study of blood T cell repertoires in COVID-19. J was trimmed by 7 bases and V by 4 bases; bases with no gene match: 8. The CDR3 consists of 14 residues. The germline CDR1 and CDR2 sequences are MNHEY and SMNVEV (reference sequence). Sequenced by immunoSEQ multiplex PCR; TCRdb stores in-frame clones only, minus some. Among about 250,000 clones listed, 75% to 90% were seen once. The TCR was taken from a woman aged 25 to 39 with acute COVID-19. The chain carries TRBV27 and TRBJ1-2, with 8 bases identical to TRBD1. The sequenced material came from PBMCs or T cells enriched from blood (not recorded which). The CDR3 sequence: CASSSGTGRSGYTF. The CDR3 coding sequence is TGTGCCAGCAGTTCAGGGACAGGCCGGAGTGGCTACACCTTC.